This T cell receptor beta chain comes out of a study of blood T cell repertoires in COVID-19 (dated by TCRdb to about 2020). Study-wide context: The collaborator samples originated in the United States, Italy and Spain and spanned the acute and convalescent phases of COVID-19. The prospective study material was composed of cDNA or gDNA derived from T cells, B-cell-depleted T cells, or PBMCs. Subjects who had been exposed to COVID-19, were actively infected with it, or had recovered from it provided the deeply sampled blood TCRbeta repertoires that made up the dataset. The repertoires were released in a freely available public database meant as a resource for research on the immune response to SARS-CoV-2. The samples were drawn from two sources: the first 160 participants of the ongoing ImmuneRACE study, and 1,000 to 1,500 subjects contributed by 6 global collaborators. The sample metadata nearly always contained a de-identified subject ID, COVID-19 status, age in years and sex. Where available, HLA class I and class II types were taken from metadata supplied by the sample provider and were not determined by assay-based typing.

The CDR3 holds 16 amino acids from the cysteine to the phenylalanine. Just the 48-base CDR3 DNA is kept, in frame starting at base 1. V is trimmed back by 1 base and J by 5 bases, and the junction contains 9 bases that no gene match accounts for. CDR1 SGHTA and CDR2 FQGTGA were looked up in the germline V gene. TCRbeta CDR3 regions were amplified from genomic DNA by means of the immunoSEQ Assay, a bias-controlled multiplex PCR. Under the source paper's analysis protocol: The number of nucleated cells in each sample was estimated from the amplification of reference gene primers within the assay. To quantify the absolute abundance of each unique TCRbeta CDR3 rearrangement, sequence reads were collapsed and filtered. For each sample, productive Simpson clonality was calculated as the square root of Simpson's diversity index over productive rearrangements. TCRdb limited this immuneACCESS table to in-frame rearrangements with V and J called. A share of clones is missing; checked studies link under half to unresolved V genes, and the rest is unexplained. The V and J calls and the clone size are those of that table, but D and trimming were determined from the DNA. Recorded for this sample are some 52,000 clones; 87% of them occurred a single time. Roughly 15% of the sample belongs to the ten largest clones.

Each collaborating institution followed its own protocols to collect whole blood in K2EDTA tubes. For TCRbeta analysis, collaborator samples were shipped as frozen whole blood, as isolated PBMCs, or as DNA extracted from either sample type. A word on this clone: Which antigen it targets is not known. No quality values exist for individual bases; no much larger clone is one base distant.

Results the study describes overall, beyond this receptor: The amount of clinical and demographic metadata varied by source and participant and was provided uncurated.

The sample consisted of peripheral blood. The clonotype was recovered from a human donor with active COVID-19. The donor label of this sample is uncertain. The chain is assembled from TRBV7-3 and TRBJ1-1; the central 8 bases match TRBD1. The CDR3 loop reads CASSLSSKTGETEAFF. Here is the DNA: TGTGCCAGCAGCTTAAGTAGCAAGACAGGGGAAACTGAAGCTTTCTTT.